These T cell receptor beta chains were read from a single sample in a study of cytomegalovirus exposure and HLA in healthy donors. Repertoires were generated with immunoSEQ multiplex PCR, while TCRdb's copy carries only in-frame clones and drops some. The data hold about 210,000 clones, with about 85% observed a single time. Sequences were obtained from PBMCs. These receptors came from a male donor in good health and CMV-seropositive. CDR3s include the opening cysteine and the closing phenylalanine or tryptophan. A D gene is named only where the DNA matches it firmly. Expanded clones are given a class, and other clones once, few, many or no size at all.

D: .; J: TRBJ2-1; length: 17; V: TRBV4-3; size: .; DNA: TGCGCCAGCAGCCGGGACGGGTTGGACAGCTCCTACAATGAGCAGTTCTTC; CDR3: CASSRDGLDSSYNEQFF
D: .; J: TRBJ1-4; length: 16; V: TRBV6-6; size: few; DNA: TGTGCCAGCAGTCCCACACCCACAGGGCCGGGAGAAAAACTGTTTTTT; CDR3: CASSPTPTGPGEKLFF
D: .; J: TRBJ2-6; length: 13; V: TRBV18; size: .; DNA: TGTGCCAGCTGGAGCTCTGGGGCCAACGTCCTGACTTTC; CDR3: CASWSSGANVLTF
D: .; J: TRBJ1-4; length: 16; V: TRBV4-3; size: .; DNA: TGCGCCAGCAGCCAAGATCGAGGTTCAGCGCGGGAAAAACTGTTTTTT; CDR3: CASSQDRGSAREKLFF
D: .; J: TRBJ1-2; length: 16; V: TRBV19; size: .; DNA: TGTGCCAGTAGTATCGATTTCCCGGCGCTAGCTTGGGGCTACACCTTC; CDR3: CASSIDFPALAWGYTF
D: .; J: TRBJ1-1; length: 15; V: TRBV12-5; size: .; DNA: TGTGCTAGTGGTTCAACAGGGTTAGGGAACACTGAAGCTTTCTTT; CDR3: CASGSTGLGNTEAFF
D: TRBD2; J: TRBJ2-5; length: 20; V: TRBV5-1; size: .; DNA: TGCGCCAGCAGCTTGGCCGTGGGACTAGCGGGAGTTCCATCAGGAGAGACCCAGTACTTC; CDR3: CASSLAVGLAGVPSGETQYF
D: TRBD1; J: TRBJ1-2; length: 14; V: TRBV6-5; size: .; DNA: TGTGCCAGCACCCCAGGATGGGACAGGATAGGCTACACCTTC; CDR3: CASTPGWDRIGYTF
D: .; J: TRBJ1-6; length: 13; V: TRBV11-3; size: .; DNA: TGTGCCAGCAGCTTTGAAGGCAGGTCACCCCTCCACTTT; CDR3: CASSFEGRSPLHF
D: .; J: TRBJ2-7; length: 14; V: TRBV9; size: .; DNA: TGTGCCAGCAGCGTAGCTCAGGGTCCCTACGAGCAGTACTTC; CDR3: CASSVAQGPYEQYF
D: TRBD2; J: TRBJ2-4; length: 16; V: TRBV5-4; size: .; DNA: TGTGCCAGCAGCGCTAGCGGGGTGGAAGCCAAAAACATTCAGTACTTC; CDR3: CASSASGVEAKNIQYF
D: .; J: TRBJ2-7; length: 13; V: TRBV15; size: once; DNA: TGTGCCACGCGCCCGGGTGTGGGGCCCGAGCAGTACTTC; CDR3: CATRPGVGPEQYF
D: TRBD2; J: TRBJ2-7; length: 16; V: TRBV29-1; size: .; DNA: TGCAGCGTTGGAGGGACTAGCGGGAGGGTGAAATACGAGCAGTACTTC; CDR3: CSVGGTSGRVKYEQYF
D: TRBD2; J: TRBJ2-1; length: 14; V: TRBV27; size: .; DNA: TGTGCCAGCCAAACCGGGACTAACTACAATGAGCAGTTCTTC; CDR3: CASQTGTNYNEQFF
D: .; J: TRBJ2-7; length: 15; V: TRBV2; size: .; DNA: TGTGCCAGCAGATATACCGGGACACTTACCTACGAGCAGTACTTC; CDR3: CASRYTGTLTYEQYF
D: .; J: TRBJ1-1; length: 19; V: TRBV11-3; size: .; DNA: TGTGCCAGCAGCTTAAACCGGGGATCGCATAAAGGGCCTAAAACTGAAGCTTTCTTT; CDR3: CASSLNRGSHKGPKTEAFF
D: .; J: TRBJ1-3; length: 19; V: TRBV5-1; size: .; DNA: TGCGCCAGCAGCTTGGATACTGCGGGGGGGTCTAACTCTGGAAACACCATATATTTT; CDR3: CASSLDTAGGSNSGNTIYF
D: .; J: TRBJ1-1; length: 12; V: TRBV28; size: .; DNA: TGTGCCAGCAGTCCCACCCCCGGGGAAGCTTTCTTT; CDR3: CASSPTPGEAFF
D: .; J: TRBJ1-2; length: 13; V: TRBV6-5; size: .; DNA: TGTGCCAGCAGTCCGGACAGCTTTTATGGCTACACCTTC; CDR3: CASSPDSFYGYTF
D: TRBD1; J: TRBJ2-2; length: 16; V: TRBV9; size: .; DNA: TGTGCCAGCAGCATGACCGGACAGGGGGCAACCGGGGAGCTGTTTTTT; CDR3: CASSMTGQGATGELFF
D: .; J: TRBJ1-5; length: 15; V: TRBV7-9; size: few; DNA: TGTGCCAGCAGCTTAGCGGAGGGCGGCAATCAGCCCCAGCATTTT; CDR3: CASSLAEGGNQPQHF
D: TRBD1; J: TRBJ1-4; length: 17; V: TRBV7-2; size: .; DNA: TGTGCCAGCAGCCCAAGACAGGGGGCGCAGACTAATGAAAAACTGTTTTTT; CDR3: CASSPRQGAQTNEKLFF